This TCR beta chain was recorded in a study of response to subunit inactivated influenza vaccine. Concerning this clonotype: Its antigen is unknown.

Trimming shortened V by 6 bases and J by 4 bases, and 13 bases separated the two germline ends. The CDR3 totals 15 residues. Germline V gene data show CDR1 as MNHNS and CDR2 as SASEGT. TCRdb recomputed calls from the RT-PCR reads with MiXCR, one row per CDR3 protein. This sample has about 800,000 distinct CDR3 sequences, with around 20% found just once. Whole-study results and caveats: The authors proposed limited new T cell recruitment per seasonal influenza vaccination.

V usage is TRBV6-1 and J usage is TRBJ2-6; D remains unclear. The material was PBMCs from blood, obtained less than 6 days after vaccination. The sequence came from a man aged 45-65 years who received an inactivated influenza vaccine. This CDR3 is CASRVSGTGANVLTF. The CDR3, as DNA: TGTGCCAGCAGAGTGTCAGGTACCGGGGCCAACGTCCTGACTTTC.